This TCR beta chain was identified in a study of blood T cell repertoires in COVID-19. In the study overall: Whether acute or convalescent, the COVID-19 samples came from the United States, Italy and Spain. PBMCs, B-cell-depleted T cells, or T cells were the source of the cDNA or gDNA that made up the material.

Authors' processing steps: Reference gene primer amplification in the assay estimated nucleated cell counts. TCRdb keeps only in-frame clones here, not all; method: immunoSEQ multiplex PCR. That table furnishes V, J and clone size, whereas the DNA furnished D and trimming. Among approximately 120,000 clones, roughly 74% were seen once, and the ten largest hold less than 6.5%. Germline V CDR1 and CDR2: MNHEY, SMNVEV (reference sequence). After removal of 8 bases from V and 6 bases from J, the junction contained 13 bases not matched to a gene. The CDR3 totals 16 residues. The clonotype comes from a man in his 60s with acute or convalescent COVID-19. This chain joins TRBV27 and TRBJ1-6, with TRBD1 matching 7 bases. The sample consisted of peripheral blood. DNA of the CDR3: TGTGCCAGCCTCCGGAGTAGGGGGCTTGTTAATTCACCCCTCCACTTT. Translation: CASLRSRGLVNSPLHF.